What follows is one T cell receptor beta chain and its context. As originally analysed: By means of reference gene primer amplification, nucleated cell counts were estimated. Sequencing was performed with immunoSEQ multiplex PCR; in TCRdb, only in-frame clones are kept and a portion is missing. V and J calls and clone size come straight from that table; D and trimming were deduced from the DNA. The sample contains approximately 60,000 clones, around 76% of which appear only once. This record comes from a study of blood T cell repertoires in COVID-19. About the research overall: PBMCs, B-cell-depleted T cells, or T cells provided the cDNA or gDNA that made up the material.

The CDR3 has 12 amino acids. Germline lookup yields CDR1 SGHRS and CDR2 YFSETQ. The V gene lost 4 bases and the J gene lost 6 bases, with 7 bases spanning the gap. The receptor's source is a woman between 55 and 75 years old with acute or convalescent COVID-19. The material sequenced was peripheral blood. The chain couples TRBV5-1 to TRBJ1-4; D is possibly TRBD1 (6 bases). The CDR3 here is CASSPGDEKLFF. In DNA form, the CDR3 reads TGCGCCAGCAGCCCAGGGGATGAAAAACTGTTTTTT.